This T cell receptor (beta chain) was sequenced in a study of blood T cell repertoires in COVID-19. Study in general: Donors in the United States, Italy and Spain gave samples during acute or convalescent COVID-19. From T cells, B-cell-depleted T cells, or PBMCs came the material, which was cDNA or gDNA.

This clone was counted between two and nine times. Germline V gene lookup returns CDR1 SNHLY and CDR2 FYNNEI. J gave up 2 bases and V 6 bases, and 5 bases lay outside the gene matches. The CDR3 is 14 residues long. As handled by the study authors: Amplifying reference gene primers gave estimates of nucleated cell counts. The assay was immunoSEQ multiplex PCR, and TCRdb's table has in-frame clones only and misses some. V, J and clone size derive from that table, while D and trimming were established from the DNA sequence. The repertoire holds about 100,000 clones, 80% to 95% seen once, with around 5.7% in the top ten.

Sequenced material: peripheral blood. This chain connects TRBV2 to TRBJ2-7; 9 bases are shared with TRBD1. This TCR was sampled from a man in his 70s with acute or convalescent COVID-19. The CDR3 protein is CASRTGTGTYEQYF. The CDR3 DNA is TGTGCCAGCAGGACCGGGACAGGGACCTACGAGCAGTACTTC.